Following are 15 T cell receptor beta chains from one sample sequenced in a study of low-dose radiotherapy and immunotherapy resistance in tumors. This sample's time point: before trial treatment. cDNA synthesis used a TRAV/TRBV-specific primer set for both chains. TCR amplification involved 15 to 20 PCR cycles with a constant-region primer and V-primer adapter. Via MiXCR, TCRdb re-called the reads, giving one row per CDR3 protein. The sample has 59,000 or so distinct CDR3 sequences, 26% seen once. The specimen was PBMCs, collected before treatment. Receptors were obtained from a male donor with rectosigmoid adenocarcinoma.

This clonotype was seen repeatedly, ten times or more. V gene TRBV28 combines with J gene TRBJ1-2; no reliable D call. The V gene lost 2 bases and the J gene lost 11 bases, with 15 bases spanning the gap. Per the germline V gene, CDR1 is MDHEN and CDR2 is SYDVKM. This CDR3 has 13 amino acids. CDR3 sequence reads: CASSLPKTGRYTF. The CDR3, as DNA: TGTGCCAGCAGTTTACCGAAGACCGGCCGGTACACCTTC.

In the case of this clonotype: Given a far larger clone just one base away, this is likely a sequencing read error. This CDR3 reads CAVQGAFDNEQYF. In DNA form, the CDR3 reads TGTGCCGTACAGGGGGCCTTTGACAATGAGCAGTACTTC. V and J are TRBV10-3 and TRBJ2-5, with 9 bases lining up with TRBD1. V gave up 11 bases and J gave up 11 bases; unmatched junction bases: 15. Germline V gives CDR1 ENHRY, CDR2 SYGVKD. This CDR3 is 13 amino acids long.

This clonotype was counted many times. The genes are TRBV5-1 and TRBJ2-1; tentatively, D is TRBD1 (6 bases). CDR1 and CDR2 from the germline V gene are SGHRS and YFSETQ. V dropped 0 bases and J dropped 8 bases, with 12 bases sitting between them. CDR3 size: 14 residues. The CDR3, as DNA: TGCGCCAGCAGCTTGGGACAGGTTAATGATGAGCAGTTCTTC. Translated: CASSLGQVNDEQFF. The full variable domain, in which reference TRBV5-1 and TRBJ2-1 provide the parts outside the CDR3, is KAGVTQTPRYLIKTRGQQVTLSCSPISGHRSVSWYQQTPGQGLQFLFEYFSETQRNKGNFPGRFSGRQFSNSRSEMNVSTLELGDSALYLCASSLGQVNDEQFFGPGTRLTVL.

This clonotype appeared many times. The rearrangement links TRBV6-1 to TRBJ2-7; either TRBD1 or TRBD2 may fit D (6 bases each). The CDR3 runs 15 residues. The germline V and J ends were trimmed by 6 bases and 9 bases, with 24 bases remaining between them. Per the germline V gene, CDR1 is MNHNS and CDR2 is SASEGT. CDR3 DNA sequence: TGTGCCAGCAGCCGGGACACCGCGGGACTCAGCGGGCAGTACTTC. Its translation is CASSRDTAGLSGQYF.

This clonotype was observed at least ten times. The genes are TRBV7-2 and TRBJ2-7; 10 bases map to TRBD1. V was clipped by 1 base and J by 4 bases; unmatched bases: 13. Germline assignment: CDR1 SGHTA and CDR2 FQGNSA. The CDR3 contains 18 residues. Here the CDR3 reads CASSLGGKRTGGYYEQYF. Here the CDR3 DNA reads TGTGCCAGCAGCTTAGGAGGGAAGAGGACAGGGGGTTATTACGAGCAGTACTTC.

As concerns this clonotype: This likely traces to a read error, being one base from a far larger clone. CDR3 in DNA: TGTGCCAGCAGTGATATTGGGCTAGCGGGGGATTCCTACGAGCAGTTCTTC. Amino acid sequence: CASSDIGLAGDSYEQFF. The V gene is TRBV2, the J gene TRBJ2-1, with TRBD2 matching 10 bases. The trim removed 3 bases at V and 10 bases at J, leaving 15 bases unmatched. This CDR3 region has 17 residues. The germline V gene has CDR1 SNHLY and CDR2 FYNNEI.

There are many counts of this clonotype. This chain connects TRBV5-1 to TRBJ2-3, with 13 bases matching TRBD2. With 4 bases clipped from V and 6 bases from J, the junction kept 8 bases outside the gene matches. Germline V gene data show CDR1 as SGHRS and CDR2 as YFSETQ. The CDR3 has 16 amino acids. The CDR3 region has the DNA TGCGCCAGCAGCCCCGGACTAGCGGGGGCGGGGGATACGCAGTATTTT. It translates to CASSPGLAGAGDTQYF.

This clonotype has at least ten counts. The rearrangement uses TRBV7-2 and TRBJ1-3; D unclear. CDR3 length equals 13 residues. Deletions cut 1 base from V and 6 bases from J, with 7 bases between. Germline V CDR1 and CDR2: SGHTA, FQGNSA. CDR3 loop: CASSLGRQNTIYF. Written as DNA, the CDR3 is TGTGCCAGCAGCTTAGGACGGCAAAACACCATATATTTT.

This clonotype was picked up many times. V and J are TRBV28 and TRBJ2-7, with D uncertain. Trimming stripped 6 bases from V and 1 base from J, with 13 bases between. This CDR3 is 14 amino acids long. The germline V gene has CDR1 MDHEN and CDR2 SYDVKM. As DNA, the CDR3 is TGTGCCAGCAGGACCGTTAGGAATTCCTACGAGCAGTACTTC. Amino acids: CASRTVRNSYEQYF.

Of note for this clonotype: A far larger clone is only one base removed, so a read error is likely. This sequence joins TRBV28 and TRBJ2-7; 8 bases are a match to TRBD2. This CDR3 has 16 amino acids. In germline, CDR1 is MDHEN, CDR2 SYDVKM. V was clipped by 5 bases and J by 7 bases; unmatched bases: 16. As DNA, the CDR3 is TGTGCCAGCAGTCCCGTATCGGGTAGCGGGAACAATGAGCAGTACTTC. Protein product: CASSPVSGSGNNEQYF.

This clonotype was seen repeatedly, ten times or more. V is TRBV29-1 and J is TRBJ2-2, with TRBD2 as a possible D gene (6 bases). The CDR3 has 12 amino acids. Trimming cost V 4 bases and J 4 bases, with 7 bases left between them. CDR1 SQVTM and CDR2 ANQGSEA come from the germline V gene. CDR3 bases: TGCAGCGTTGCCGGGGGCACCGGGGAGCTGTTTTTT. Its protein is CSVAGGTGELFF.

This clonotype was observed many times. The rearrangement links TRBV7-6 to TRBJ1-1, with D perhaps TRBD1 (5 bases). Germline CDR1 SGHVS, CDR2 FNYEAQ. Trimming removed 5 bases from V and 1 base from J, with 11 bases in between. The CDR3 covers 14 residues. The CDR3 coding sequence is TGTGCCAGCAGCCGCCCCGGGGGGAACACTGAAGCTTTCTTT. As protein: CASSRPGGNTEAFF.

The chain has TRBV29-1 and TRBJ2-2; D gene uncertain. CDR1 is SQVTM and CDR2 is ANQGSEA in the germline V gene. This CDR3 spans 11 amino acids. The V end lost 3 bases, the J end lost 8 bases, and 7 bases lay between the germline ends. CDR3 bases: TGCAGCGTTGACTTGTGGGGGGAGCTGTTTTTT. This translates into CSVDLWGELFF.

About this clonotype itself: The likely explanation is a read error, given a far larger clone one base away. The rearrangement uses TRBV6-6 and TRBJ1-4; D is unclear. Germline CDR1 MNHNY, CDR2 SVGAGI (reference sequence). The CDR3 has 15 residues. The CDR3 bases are TGTGTCATCAGTGAGTCTATGGGAAGAAATGAAAAACTGTTTTTT. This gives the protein CVISESMGRNEKLFF.

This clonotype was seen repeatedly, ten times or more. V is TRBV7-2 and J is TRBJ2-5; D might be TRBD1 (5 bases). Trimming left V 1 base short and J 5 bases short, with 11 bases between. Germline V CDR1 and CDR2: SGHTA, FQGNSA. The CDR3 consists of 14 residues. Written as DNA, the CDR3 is TGTGCCAGCAGCTTAGTGGGGCTGGGGGAGACCCAGTACTTC. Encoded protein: CASSLVGLGETQYF.